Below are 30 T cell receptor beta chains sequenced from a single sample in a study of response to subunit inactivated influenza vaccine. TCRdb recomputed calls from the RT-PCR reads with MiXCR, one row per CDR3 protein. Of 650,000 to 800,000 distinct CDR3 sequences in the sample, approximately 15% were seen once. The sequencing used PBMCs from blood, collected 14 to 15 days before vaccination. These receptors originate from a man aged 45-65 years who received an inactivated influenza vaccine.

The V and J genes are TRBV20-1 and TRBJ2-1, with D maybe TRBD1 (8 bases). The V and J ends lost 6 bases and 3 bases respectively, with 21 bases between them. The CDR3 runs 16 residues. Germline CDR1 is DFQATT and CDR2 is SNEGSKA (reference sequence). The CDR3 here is CSALRGAGGVYNEQFF. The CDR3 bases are TGCAGTGCACTCCGGGGGGCAGGGGGCGTCTACAATGAGCAGTTCTTC.

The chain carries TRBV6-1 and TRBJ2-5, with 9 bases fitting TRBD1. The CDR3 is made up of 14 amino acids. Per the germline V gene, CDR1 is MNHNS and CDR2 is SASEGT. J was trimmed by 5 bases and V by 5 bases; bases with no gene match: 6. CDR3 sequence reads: CASSQQGAGETQYF. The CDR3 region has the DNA TGTGCCAGCAGTCAACAGGGGGCAGGGGAGACCCAGTACTTC.

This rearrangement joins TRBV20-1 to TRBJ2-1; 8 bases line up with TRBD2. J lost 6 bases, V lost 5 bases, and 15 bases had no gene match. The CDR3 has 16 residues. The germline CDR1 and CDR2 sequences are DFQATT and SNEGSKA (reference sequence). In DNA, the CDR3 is TGCAGTGCTCCCACGCACACGGGGGGGCTGGGCAATGAGCAGTTCTTC. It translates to CSAPTHTGGLGNEQFF.

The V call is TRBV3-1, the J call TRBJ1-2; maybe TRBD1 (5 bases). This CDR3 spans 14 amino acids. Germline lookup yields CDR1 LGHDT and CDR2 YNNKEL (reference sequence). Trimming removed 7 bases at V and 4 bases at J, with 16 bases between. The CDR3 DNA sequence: TGTGCCAGCAACCGCCAGGGTTACGGCTATGGCTACACCTTC. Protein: CASNRQGYGYGYTF.

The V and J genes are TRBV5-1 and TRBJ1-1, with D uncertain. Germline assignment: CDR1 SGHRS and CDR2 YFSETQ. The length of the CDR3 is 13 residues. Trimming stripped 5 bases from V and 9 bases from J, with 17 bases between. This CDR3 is CASRSADLNKAFF. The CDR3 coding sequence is TGCGCCAGCAGATCTGCTGACCTAAACAAAGCTTTCTTT.

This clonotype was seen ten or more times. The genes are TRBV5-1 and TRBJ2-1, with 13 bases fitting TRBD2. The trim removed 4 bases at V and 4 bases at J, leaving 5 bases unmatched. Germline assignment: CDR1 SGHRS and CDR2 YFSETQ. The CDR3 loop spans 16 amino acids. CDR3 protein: CASSLRTSGGYNEQFF. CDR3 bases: TGCGCCAGCAGCCTGAGGACTAGCGGGGGATACAATGAGCAGTTCTTC.

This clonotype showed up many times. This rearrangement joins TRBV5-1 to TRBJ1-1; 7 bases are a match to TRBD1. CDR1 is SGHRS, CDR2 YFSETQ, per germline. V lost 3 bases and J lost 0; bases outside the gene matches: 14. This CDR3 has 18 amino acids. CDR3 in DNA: TGCGCCAGCAGCTCGGGACAGTATGCTATGGGCATGAACACTGAAGCTTTCTTT. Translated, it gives CASSSGQYAMGMNTEAFF.

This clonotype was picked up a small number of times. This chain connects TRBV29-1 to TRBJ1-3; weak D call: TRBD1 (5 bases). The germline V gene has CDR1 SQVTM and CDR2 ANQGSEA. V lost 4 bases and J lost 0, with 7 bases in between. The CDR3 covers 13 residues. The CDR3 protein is CSVGQSSGNTIYF. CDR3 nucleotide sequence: TGCAGCGTTGGACAGTCCTCTGGAAACACCATATATTTT.

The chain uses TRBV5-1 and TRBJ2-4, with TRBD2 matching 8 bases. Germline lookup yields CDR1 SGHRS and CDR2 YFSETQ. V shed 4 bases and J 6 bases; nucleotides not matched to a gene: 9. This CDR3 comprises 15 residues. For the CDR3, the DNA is TGCGCCAGCAGCCTCGGGGGGGCCATTCCAAACATTCAGTACTTC. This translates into CASSLGGAIPNIQYF.

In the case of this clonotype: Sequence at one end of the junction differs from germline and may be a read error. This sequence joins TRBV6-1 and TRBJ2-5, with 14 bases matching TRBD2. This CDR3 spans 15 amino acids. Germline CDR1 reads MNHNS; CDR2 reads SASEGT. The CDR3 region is CAGSSGTSGGETQYF. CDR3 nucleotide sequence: TGTGCCGGCAGCTCCGGGACTAGCGGGGGAGAGACCCAGTACTTC.

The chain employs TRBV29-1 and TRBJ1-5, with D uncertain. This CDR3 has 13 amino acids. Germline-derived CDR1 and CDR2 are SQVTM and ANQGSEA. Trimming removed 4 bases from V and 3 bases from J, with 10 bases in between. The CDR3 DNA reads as TGCAGCGTTGGAGGACCGAACAATCAGCCCCAGCATTTT. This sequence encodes CSVGGPNNQPQHF.

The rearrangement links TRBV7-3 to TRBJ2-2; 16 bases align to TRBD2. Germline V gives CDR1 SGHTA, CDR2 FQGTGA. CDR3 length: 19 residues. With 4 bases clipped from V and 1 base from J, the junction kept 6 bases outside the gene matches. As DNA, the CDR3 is TGTGCCAGCAGCTCGGGGACTAGCGGGAGGGCCGAGAACACCGGGGAGCTGTTTTTT. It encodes CASSSGTSGRAENTGELFF.

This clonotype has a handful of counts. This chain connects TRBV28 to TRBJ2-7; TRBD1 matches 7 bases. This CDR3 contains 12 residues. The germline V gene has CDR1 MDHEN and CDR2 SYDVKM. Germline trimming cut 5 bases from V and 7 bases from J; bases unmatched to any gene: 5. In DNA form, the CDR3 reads TGTGCCAGCAGTCGGATGGGACAGGAGCAGTACTTC. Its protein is CASSRMGQEQYF.

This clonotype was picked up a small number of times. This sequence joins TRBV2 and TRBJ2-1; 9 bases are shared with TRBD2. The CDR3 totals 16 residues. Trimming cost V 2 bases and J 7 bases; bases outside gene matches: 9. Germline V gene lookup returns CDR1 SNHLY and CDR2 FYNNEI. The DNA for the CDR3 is TGTGCCAGCAGTGAATCCGGCGGGAGGGCCAGGAATGAGCAGTTCTTC. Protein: CASSESGGRARNEQFF.

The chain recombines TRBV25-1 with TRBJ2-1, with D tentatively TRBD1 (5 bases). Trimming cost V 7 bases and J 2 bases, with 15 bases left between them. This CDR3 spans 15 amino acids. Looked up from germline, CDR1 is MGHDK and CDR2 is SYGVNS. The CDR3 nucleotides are TGTGCCAGCACACATCGTCAGGGTCCCTACAATGAGCAGTTCTTC. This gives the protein CASTHRQGPYNEQFF.

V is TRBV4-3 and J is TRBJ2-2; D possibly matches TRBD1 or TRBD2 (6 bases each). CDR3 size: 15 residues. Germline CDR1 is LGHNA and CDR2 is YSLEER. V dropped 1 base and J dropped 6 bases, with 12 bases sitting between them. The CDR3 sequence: CASSQGGALPGELFF. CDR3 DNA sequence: TGCGCCAGCAGCCAAGGGGGGGCGCTGCCCGGGGAGCTGTTTTTT.

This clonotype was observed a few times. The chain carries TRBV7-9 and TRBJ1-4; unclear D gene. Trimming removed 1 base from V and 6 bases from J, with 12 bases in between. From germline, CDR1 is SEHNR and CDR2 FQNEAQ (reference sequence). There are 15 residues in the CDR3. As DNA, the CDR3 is TGTGCCAGCAGCTTAGTCCGCGGGCCGGATGAAAAACTGTTTTTT. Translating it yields CASSLVRGPDEKLFF.

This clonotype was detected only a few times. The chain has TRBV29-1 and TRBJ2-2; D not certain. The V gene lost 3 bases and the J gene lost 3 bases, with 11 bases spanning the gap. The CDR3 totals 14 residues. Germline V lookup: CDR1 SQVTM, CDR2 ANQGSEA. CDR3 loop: CSVESRSHTGELFF. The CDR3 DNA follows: TGCAGCGTTGAGTCCCGATCCCACACCGGGGAGCTGTTTTTT.

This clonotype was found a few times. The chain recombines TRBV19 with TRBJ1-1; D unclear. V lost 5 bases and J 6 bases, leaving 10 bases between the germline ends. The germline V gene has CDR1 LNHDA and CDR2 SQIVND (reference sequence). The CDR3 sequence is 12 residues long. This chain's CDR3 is CASSPQSSEAFF. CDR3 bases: TGTGCCAGTAGTCCCCAGAGCTCTGAAGCTTTCTTT.

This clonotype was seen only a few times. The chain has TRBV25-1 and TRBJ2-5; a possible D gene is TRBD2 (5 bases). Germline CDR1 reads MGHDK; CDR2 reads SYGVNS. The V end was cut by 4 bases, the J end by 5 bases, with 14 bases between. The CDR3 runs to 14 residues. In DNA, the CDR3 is TGTGCCAGCAGTGGACCACTGCGAGGGGAGACCCAGTACTTC. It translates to CASSGPLRGETQYF.

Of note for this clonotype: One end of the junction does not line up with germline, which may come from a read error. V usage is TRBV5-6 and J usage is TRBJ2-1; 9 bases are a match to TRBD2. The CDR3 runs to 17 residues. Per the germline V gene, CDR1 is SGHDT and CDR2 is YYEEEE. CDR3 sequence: CASSLEETSGGYNEEFF. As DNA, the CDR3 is TGTGCCAGCAGCTTGGAAGAGACTAGCGGAGGATACAATGAGGAGTTCTTC.

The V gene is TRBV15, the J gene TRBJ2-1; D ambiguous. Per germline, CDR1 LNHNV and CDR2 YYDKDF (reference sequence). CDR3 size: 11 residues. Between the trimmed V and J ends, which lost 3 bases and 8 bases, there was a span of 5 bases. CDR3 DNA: TGTGCCACCAGCAGTCGGTATGAGCAGTTCTTC. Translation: CATSSRYEQFF.

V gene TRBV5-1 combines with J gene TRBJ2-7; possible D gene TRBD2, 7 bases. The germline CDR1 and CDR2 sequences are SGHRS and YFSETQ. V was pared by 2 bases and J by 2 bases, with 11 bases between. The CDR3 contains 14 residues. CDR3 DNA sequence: TGCGCCAGCAGCTTACGGGGGGCCACCTACGAGCAGTACTTC. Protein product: CASSLRGATYEQYF.

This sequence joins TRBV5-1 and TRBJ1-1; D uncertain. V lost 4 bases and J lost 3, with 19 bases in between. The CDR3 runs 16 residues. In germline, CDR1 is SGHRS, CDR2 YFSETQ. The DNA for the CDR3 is TGCGCCAGCAGCCCCTCAGTGAAGTACGGGGACACTGAAGCTTTCTTT. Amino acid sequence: CASSPSVKYGDTEAFF. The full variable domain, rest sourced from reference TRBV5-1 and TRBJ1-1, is KAGVTQTPRYLIKTRGQQVTLSCSPISGHRSVSWYQQTPGQGLQFLFEYFSETQRNKGNFPGRFSGRQFSNSRSEMNVSTLELGDSALYLCASSPSVKYGDTEAFFGQGTRLTVV.

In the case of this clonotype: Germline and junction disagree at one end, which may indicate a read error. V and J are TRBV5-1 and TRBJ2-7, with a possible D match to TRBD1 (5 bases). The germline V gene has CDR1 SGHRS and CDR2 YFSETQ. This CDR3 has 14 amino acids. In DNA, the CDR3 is TGCACCAGCAGCTTGGCGCCAGGGTCCTACGAGCAGTACTTC. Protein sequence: CTSSLAPGSYEQYF.

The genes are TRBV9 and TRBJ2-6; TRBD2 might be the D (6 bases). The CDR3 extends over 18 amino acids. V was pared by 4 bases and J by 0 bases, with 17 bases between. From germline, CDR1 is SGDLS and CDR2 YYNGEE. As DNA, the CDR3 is TGTGCCAGCAGCCCCGCGGGGACGGCAGTCTCTGGGGCCAACGTCCTGACTTTC. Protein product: CASSPAGTAVSGANVLTF.

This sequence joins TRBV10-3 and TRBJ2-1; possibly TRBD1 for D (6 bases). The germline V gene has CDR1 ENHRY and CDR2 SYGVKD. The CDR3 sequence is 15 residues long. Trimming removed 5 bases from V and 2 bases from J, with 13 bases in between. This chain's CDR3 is CAISPGAGAYNEQFF. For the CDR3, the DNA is TGTGCCATCAGTCCCGGGGCAGGGGCCTACAATGAGCAGTTCTTC.

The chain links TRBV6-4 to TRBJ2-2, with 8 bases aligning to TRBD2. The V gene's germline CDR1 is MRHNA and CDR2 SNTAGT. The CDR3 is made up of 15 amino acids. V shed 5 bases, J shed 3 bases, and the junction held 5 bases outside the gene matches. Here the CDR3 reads CASSPGLGDTGELFF. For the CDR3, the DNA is TGTGCCAGCAGTCCGGGACTAGGGGACACCGGGGAGCTGTTTTTT.

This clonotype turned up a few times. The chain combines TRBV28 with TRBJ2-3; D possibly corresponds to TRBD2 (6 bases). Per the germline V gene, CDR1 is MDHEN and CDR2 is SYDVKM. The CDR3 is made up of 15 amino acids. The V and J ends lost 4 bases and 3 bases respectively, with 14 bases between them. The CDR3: CASSYGLLGTDTQYF. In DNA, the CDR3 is TGTGCCAGCAGTTATGGACTATTGGGTACAGATACGCAGTATTTT.

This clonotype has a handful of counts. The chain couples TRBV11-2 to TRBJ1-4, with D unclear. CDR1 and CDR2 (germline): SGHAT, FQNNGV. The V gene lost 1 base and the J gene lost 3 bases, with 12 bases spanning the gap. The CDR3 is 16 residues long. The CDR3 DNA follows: TGTGCCAGCAGCTTAGGCGCACTGGGATCTAATGAAAAACTGTTTTTT. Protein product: CASSLGALGSNEKLFF.